Reported below is one T cell receptor (beta chain). Its antigen is not known. This sample was included in a study of beta chain features in type 1 diabetes. Study results and limitations: Diminished insertions and augmented deletions at VDJ junctions characterized type 1 diabetes patients. For Type 1 diabetes patients, all four CD4+ subsets carried TCRB CDR3s that were moderately but significantly shorter.

Germline V gene sequence: CDR1 LNHDA, CDR2 SQIVND (reference sequence). CDR3 size: 14 residues. Trimming left V 7 bases short and J 0 bases short, with 12 bases between. The isolated RNA, all of it, was reverse transcribed, so expressed TCRB transcripts were what got sequenced. For naive, central memory and regulatory T cell samples, reads averaged roughly 4 million. Method: immunoSEQ multiplex PCR; TCRdb's copy keeps in-frame clones and lacks some. The sample holds under 250,000 clones, approximately 15% seen once. The sequence derives from a man aged 30-40 years with type 1 diabetes. The gene calls are TRBV19 and TRBJ2-5, with D perhaps matching TRBD1 (6 bases). Sequencing was done on a sample of naive CD4+ T cells from blood. CDR3 DNA sequence: TGTGCCAGTAAACCACAGGGAGACCAAGAGACCCAGTACTTC. It yields the protein CASKPQGDQETQYF.